These 14 T cell receptor beta chains came from one sample sequenced in a study of T cells in Graves' hyperthyroidism and ophthalmopathy. Amplification of TCR beta CDR3 regions used RNA as the template. TCR CDR3 regions were first amplified by RT-PCR with HTBI primers. TCRdb redid the calling of the multiplex PCR reads with MiXCR, one entry per CDR3 protein. The table records some 300,000 distinct CDR3 sequences, roughly a fifth of them present only once. Sequencing was performed on blood. The receptors were gathered from a man in his forties or fifties with Graves' ophthalmopathy.

As for this clonotype: This sequence may be a read error, since a much larger clone differs from it by one base. V usage is TRBV2 and J usage is TRBJ2-3; D gene uncertain. The germline CDR1 and CDR2 sequences are SNHLY and FYNNEI. The CDR3 has 12 amino acids. Deletions cut 8 bases from V and 2 bases from J, with 8 bases between. The CDR3 sequence is CASQDLTDTQYF. In DNA form, the CDR3 reads TGTGCCAGCCAGGACCTCACAGATACGCAGTATTTT.

This clonotype came up many times. The chain uses TRBV5-5 and TRBJ2-5; 13 nucleotides align to TRBD2. This CDR3 spans 14 amino acids. Germline V gene lookup returns CDR1 SGHKS and CDR2 YYEKEE (reference sequence). Trimming removed 9 bases from V and 5 bases from J; junction bases left unmatched: 7. In DNA, the CDR3 is TGTGCCACCGGACTAGCGGGAGTGGAGGAGACCCAGTACTTC. Amino acid sequence: CATGLAGVEETQYF.

This clonotype has at least ten counts. V is TRBV7-3 and J is TRBJ2-3; no clear D gene. Looked up from germline, CDR1 is SGHTA and CDR2 is FQGTGA. CDR3 length equals 13 residues. The V gene lost 5 bases and the J gene lost 0 bases, with 6 bases spanning the gap. The CDR3 spells CASSLYSTDTQYF. CDR3 DNA sequence: TGTGCCAGCAGCCTATATAGCACAGATACGCAGTATTTT.

The rearrangement links TRBV6-1 to TRBJ2-5; 7 bases align to TRBD1. CDR1 is MNHNS, CDR2 SASEGT, per germline. Trimming at V came to 6 bases and at J to 1 base, leaving 2 bases not matched to a gene. The CDR3 spans 13 residues. CDR3 DNA: TGTGCCAGCAGCACAGGGGTCCAAGAGACCCAGTACTTC. Residues: CASSTGVQETQYF.

This clonotype showed up just a few times. This rearrangement joins TRBV7-2 to TRBJ1-1; D is possibly TRBD1 (5 bases). Germline V lookup: CDR1 SGHTA, CDR2 FQGNSA. The germline V and J ends were trimmed by 1 base and 5 bases, with 14 bases remaining between them. The length of the CDR3 is 15 residues. Written as DNA, the CDR3 is TGTGCCAGCAGCTTAGTGTCAGGGTCACTGACTGAAGCTTTCTTT. Amino acid sequence: CASSLVSGSLTEAFF.

CDR3 amino acids: CASSILPLKAFF. CDR3 DNA: TGTGCCAGCAGTATCTTACCCCTGAAAGCTTTCTTT. The genes are TRBV12-3 or TRBV12-4 and TRBJ1-1; D is unresolved. This CDR3 has 12 amino acids. V was pared by 5 bases and J by 9 bases, with 13 bases between.

The chain is built from TRBV20-1 and TRBJ2-1; tentatively, D is TRBD1 or TRBD2 (5 bases each). V dropped 8 bases and J dropped 13 bases, with 18 bases sitting between them. CDR3 length equals 11 residues. Germline values: CDR1 DFQATT, CDR2 SNEGSKA (reference sequence). The DNA for the CDR3 is TGCAGTCCCCTCAGGGAGACGGGTCAGTTCTTC. Protein sequence: CSPLRETGQFF.

A few counts support this clonotype. The chain has TRBV6-1 and TRBJ2-7; 7 positions agree with TRBD2. CDR3 size: 18 residues. Germline CDR1 reads MNHNS; CDR2 reads SASEGT. J was trimmed by 7 bases and V by 5 bases; bases with no gene match: 23. CDR3 DNA: TGTGCCAGCAGTTCAAAGGGAACCGGGACTATCTTACGTAGGGAGCAGTACTTC. This gives the protein CASSSKGTGTILRREQYF.

This clonotype was seen repeatedly, ten times or more. V usage is TRBV2 and J usage is TRBJ2-5; D ambiguous. The germline gives CDR1 SNHLY, CDR2 FYNNEI. Trimming took 3 bases from V and 5 from J, leaving 10 bases between them. The CDR3 contains 13 residues. CDR3 in DNA: TGTGCCAGCAGTGAGGAAGTGGGGGAGACCCAGTACTTC. It specifies CASSEEVGETQYF.

This clonotype was seen at least ten times. The chain has TRBV7-9 and TRBJ1-2, with TRBD1 matching over 7 bases. The CDR3 has 13 amino acids. The germline CDR1 and CDR2 sequences are SEHNR and FQNEAQ (reference sequence). J was trimmed by 8 bases and V by 2 bases; bases with no gene match: 5. The CDR3 coding sequence is TGTGCCAGCAGCTTAACAGGGGCGGGCGGCTACACCTTC. Its protein product is CASSLTGAGGYTF.

The V gene is TRBV27, the J gene TRBJ1-4; 9 nucleotides align to TRBD1. This CDR3 spans 15 amino acids. Germline CDR1 reads MNHEY; CDR2 reads SMNVEV (reference sequence). With 5 bases clipped from V and 7 bases from J, the junction kept 8 bases outside the gene matches. The CDR3 loop is CASSRYRGRGEKLFF. Here the CDR3 DNA reads TGTGCCAGCAGTAGATACAGGGGGCGCGGTGAAAAACTGTTTTTT.

This clonotype was observed at least ten times. This chain links TRBV5-5 with TRBJ2-2, with 8 positions matching TRBD2. The CDR3 length is 16 residues. Looked up from germline, CDR1 is SGHKS and CDR2 is YYEKEE (reference sequence). V trimming: 0 bases; J trimming: 5 bases; junction bases outside the gene matches: 6. In DNA, the CDR3 is TGTGCCAGCAGCTTGGAGACTAGCGTTCGGACCGGGGAGCTGTTTTTT. Translated, it gives CASSLETSVRTGELFF.

This chain connects TRBV19 to TRBJ1-1, with TRBD1 as a possible D gene (5 bases). The CDR3 loop spans 15 amino acids. With 5 bases removed from V and 0 bases from J, the gap between germline ends came to 13 bases. CDR1 and CDR2 (germline): LNHDA, SQIVND (reference sequence). CDR3 sequence reads: CASSFRGHMNTEAFF. In nucleotides, the CDR3 is TGTGCCAGTAGTTTTAGGGGCCACATGAACACTGAAGCTTTCTTT.

This clonotype was found a few times. The chain combines TRBV5-1 with TRBJ2-1; the match to TRBD1 covers 10 bases. The V segment lost 0 bases and the J segment 8 bases; nucleotides outside the gene matches: 8. Germline-derived CDR1 and CDR2 are SGHRS and YFSETQ. The CDR3 extends over 16 amino acids. CDR3 residues: CASSLVGQGVSDEQFF. The CDR3 DNA reads as TGCGCCAGCAGCTTGGTAGGACAGGGGGTTAGTGATGAGCAGTTCTTC.